The present entry profiles one TCR beta chain with its context. TCRdb independently ran MiXCR on the 5' RACE reads; one entry per CDR3 protein. This sample carries about 190,000 distinct CDR3 sequences, about a sixth of them seen once, and the ten largest clones take 2.4%. The entry originates in a study of T-cell memory formation after mild COVID-19. The V segment lost 3 bases and the J segment 5 bases; nucleotides outside the gene matches: 7. Germline CDR1 and CDR2: KGHDR and SFDVKD. The CDR3 has 15 amino acids. The chain is built from TRBV24-1 and TRBJ2-3; 7 bases align to TRBD1. The sequencing sample was made of PBMCs or a T cell subset sorted from them (not recorded which). This TCR was recovered from an adult woman who had mild COVID-19 (a few samples of this study predate the infection). Cell type and time point are not known. The CDR3 loop is CATSDPTGLGDTQYF. The CDR3 DNA is TGTGCCACCAGTGATCCGACAGGGTTGGGAGATACGCAGTATTTT.